This TCR beta chain is from a study of T cells after somatic rescue of genetic block. The table came from immunoSEQ multiplex PCR; TCRdb's copy has only in-frame clones and leaves some out. The sample yields 11,000 or so clones, 78% seen once. The V gene lost 7 bases and the J gene lost 2 bases, with 12 bases spanning the gap. The CDR3 sequence is 12 residues long. Looked up from germline, CDR1 is SQVTM and CDR2 is ANQGSEA. This clonotype was sampled from a boy under 18. J is TRBJ2-7 and V is TRBV29-1, with TRBD2 as a possible D gene (6 bases). The source material was peripheral blood mononuclear cells (PBMCs). The CDR3, as DNA: TGCAGCGGGGTAGCGGCCCCCTACGAGCAGTACTTC. Amino acid sequence: CSGVAAPYEQYF.